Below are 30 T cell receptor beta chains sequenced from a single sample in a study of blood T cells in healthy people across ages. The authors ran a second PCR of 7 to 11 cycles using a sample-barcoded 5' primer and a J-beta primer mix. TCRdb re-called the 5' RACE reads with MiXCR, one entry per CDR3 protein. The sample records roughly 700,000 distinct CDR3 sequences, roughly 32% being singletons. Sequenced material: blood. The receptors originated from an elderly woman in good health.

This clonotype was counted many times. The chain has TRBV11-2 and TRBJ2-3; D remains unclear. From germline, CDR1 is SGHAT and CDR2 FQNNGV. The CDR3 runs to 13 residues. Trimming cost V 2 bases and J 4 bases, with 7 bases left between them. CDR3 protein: CASSLSFSDTQYF. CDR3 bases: TGTGCCAGCAGCTTATCTTTCTCAGATACGCAGTATTTT. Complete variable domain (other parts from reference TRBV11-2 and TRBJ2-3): EAGVAQSPRYKIIEKRQSVAFWCNPISGHATLYWYQQILGQGPKLLIQFQNNGVVDDSQLPKDRFSAERLKGVDSTLKIQPAKLEDSAVYLCASSLSFSDTQYFGPGTRLTVL.

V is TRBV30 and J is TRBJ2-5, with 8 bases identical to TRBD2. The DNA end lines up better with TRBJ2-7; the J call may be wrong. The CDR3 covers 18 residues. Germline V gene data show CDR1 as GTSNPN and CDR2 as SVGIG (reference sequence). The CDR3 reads CAWSVRRFGDGGVVEQYF. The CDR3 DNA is TGTGCCTGGAGCGTAAGGCGGTTTGGGGACGGGGGGGTTGTCGAGCAGTACTTC.

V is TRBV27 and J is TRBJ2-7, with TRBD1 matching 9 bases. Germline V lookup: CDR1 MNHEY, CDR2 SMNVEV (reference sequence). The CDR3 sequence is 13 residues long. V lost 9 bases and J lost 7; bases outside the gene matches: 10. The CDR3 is CASKQGANNEQYF. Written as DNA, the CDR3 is TGTGCCAGTAAACAGGGGGCCAACAATGAGCAGTACTTC.

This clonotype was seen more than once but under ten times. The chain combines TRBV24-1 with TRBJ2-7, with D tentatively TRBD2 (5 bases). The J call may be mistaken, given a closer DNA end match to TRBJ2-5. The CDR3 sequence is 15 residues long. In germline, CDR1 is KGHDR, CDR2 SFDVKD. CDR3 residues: CATSEGSTYQETQYF. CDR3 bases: TGTGCCACCAGCGAGGGATCAACCTATCAAGAGACCCAGTACTTC.

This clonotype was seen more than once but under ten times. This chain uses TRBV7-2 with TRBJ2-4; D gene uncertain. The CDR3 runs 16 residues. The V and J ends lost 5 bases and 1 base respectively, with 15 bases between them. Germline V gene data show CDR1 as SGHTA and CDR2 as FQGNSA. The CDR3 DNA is TGTGCCAGCAGCGGCCCGGGCCCCCGGGCCAAAAACATTCAGTACTTC. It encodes CASSGPGPRAKNIQYF. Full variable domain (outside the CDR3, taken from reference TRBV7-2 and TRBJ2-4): GAGVSQSPSNKVTEKGKDVELRCDPISGHTALYWYRQSLGQGLEFLIYFQGNSAPDKSGLPSDRFSAERTGGSVSTLTIQRTQQEDSAVYLCASSGPGPRAKNIQYFGAGTRLSVL.

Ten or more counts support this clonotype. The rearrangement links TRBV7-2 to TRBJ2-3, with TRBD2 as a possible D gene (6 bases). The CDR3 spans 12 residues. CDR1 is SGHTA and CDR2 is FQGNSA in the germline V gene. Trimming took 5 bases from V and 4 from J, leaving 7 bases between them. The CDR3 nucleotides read TGTGCCAGCAGCCCGGGAGCAGATACGCAGTATTTT. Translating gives CASSPGADTQYF. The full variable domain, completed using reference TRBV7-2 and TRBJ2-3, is GAGVSQSPSNKVTEKGKDVELRCDPISGHTALYWYRQSLGQGLEFLIYFQGNSAPDKSGLPSDRFSAERTGGSVSTLTIQRTQQEDSAVYLCASSPGADTQYFGPGTRLTVL.

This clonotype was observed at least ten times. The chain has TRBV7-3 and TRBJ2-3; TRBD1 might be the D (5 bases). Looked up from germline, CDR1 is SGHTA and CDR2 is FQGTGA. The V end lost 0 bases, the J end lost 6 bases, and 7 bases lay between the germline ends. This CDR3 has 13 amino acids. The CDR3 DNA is TGTGCCAGCAGCTTAACGACAGAGGATACGCAGTATTTT. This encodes CASSLTTEDTQYF.

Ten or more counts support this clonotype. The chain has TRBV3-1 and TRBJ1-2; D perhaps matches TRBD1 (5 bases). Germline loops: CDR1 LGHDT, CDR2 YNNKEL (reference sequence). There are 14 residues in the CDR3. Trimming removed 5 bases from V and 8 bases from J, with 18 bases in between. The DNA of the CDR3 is TGTGCCAGCAGCTCCGGATCCTATAGGGACGGCTACACCTTC. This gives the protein CASSSGSYRDGYTF.

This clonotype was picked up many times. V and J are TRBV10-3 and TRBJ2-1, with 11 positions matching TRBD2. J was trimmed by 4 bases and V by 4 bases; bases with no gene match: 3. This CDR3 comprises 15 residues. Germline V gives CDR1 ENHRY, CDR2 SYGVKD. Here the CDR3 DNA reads TGTGCCATCAGTGGCACTAGCGGGGGATACAATGAGCAGTTCTTC. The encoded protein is CAISGTSGGYNEQFF.

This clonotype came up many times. In nucleotides, the CDR3 is TGTGCCAGCAGCTCCGCCCATGAGCAGTTCTTC. Its protein product is CASSSAHEQFF. The chain recombines TRBV11-2 with TRBJ2-1; D gene unclear. In germline, CDR1 is SGHAT, CDR2 FQNNGV. CDR3 size: 11 residues. Trimming cost V 4 bases and J 8 bases, with 6 bases left between them.

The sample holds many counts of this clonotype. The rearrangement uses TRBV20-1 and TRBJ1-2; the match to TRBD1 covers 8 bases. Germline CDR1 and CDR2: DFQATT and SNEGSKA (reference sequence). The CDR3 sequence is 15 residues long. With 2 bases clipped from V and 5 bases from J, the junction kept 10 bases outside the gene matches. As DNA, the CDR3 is TGCAGTGCTAGACGCCGAAAGACAGGGGATTATGGCTACACCTTC. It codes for CSARRRKTGDYGYTF.

The CDR3 region is CASSQSSRATGLENGAFF. The DNA for the CDR3 is TGCGCCAGCAGCCAGAGTTCAAGGGCCACAGGGCTAGAAAATGGAGCTTTCTTT. The chain combines TRBV5-1 with TRBJ1-1; D is possibly TRBD1 (6 bases). The CDR3 covers 18 residues. The germline CDR1 and CDR2 sequences are SGHRS and YFSETQ. Trimming left V 4 bases short and J 10 bases short, with 32 bases between.

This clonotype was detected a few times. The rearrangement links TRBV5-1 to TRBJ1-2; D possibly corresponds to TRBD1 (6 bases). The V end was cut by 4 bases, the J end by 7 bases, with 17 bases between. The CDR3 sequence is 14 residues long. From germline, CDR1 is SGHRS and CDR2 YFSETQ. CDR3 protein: CASSEDRPTAGYTF. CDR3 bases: TGCGCCAGCAGCGAGGACAGACCCACTGCTGGCTACACCTTC.

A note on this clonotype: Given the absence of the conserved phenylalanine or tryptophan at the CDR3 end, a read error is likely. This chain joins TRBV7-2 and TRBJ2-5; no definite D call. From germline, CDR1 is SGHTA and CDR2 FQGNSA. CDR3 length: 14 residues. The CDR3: CASSLGRWTETQYS. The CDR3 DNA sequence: TGTGCCAGCAGCTTAGGTCGTTGGACCGAGACTCAGTACTCC.

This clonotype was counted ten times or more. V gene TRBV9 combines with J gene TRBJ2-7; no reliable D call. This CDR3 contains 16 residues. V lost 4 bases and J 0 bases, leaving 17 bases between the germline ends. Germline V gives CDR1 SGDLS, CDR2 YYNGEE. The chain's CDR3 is CASSPHGDRYSYEQYF. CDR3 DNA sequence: TGTGCCAGCAGCCCCCACGGTGACCGCTACTCCTACGAGCAGTACTTC.

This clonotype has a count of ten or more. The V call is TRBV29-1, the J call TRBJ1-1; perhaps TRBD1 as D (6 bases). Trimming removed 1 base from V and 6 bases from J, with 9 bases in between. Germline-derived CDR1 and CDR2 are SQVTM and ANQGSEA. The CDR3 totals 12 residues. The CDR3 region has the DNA TGCAGCGTTGAAGGGAGGGGGGCTGAAGCTTTCTTT. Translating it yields CSVEGRGAEAFF.

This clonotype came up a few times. The CDR3 sequence: CASKTGEVHPQHF. CDR3 coding DNA: TGTGCCAGCAAGACAGGGGAGGTCCATCCCCAGCATTTT. The J gene is TRBJ1-5, the V gene TRBV28; the match to TRBD1 covers 8 bases. Germline V CDR1 and CDR2: MDHEN, SYDVKM. The CDR3 covers 13 residues. Losses at the gene ends were 7 bases for V and 10 bases for J; bases not matched to a gene: 9. Full variable domain (outside the CDR3, taken from reference TRBV28 and TRBJ1-5): DVKVTQSSRYLVKRTGEKVFLECVQDMDHENMFWYRQDPGLGLRLIYFSYDVKMKEKGDIPEGYSVSREKKERFSLILESASTNQTSMYLCASKTGEVHPQHFGDGTRLSIL.

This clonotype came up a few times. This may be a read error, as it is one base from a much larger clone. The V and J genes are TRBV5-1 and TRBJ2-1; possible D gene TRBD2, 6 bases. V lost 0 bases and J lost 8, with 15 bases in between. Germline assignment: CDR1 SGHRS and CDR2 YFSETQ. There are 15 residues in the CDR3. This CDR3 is CASSLARGSGDEQFF. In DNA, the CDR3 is TGCGCCAGCAGCTTGGCAAGGGGCTCGGGGGATGAGCAGTTCTTC.

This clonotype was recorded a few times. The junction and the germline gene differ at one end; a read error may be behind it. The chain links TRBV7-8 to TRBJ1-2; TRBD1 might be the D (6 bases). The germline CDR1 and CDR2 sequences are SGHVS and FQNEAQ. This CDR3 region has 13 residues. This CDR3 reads CASSLHRENGHTF. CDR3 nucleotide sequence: TGTGCCAGCAGCTTACACAGGGAGAATGGCCACACCTTC.

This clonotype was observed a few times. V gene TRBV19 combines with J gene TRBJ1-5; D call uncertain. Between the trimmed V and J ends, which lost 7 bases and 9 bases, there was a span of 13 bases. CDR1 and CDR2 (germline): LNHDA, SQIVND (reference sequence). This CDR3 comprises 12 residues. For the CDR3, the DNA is TGTGCCAGTACCGATCAAGGGCGGCCCCAGCATTTT. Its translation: CASTDQGRPQHF.

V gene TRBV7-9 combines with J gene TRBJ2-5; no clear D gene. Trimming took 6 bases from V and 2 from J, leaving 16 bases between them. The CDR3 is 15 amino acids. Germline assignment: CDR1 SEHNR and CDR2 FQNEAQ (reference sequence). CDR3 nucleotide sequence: TGTGCCAGCAGGAAAGCCCGCGCAATTCAAGAGACCCAGTACTTC. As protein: CASRKARAIQETQYF.

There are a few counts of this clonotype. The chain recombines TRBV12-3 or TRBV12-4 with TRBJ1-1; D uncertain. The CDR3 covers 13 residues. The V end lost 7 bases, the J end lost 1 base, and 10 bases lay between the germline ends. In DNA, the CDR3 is TGTGCCAGCACCCTTGCCTGGAACACTGAAGCTTTCTTT. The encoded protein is CASTLAWNTEAFF.

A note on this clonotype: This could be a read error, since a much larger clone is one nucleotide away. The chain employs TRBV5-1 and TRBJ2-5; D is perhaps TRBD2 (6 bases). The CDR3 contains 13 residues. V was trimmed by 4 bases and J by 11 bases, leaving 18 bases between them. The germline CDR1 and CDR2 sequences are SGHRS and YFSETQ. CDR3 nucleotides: TGCGCCAGCAGCCCTGCCGGGGGTAATGAGCAGTACTTC. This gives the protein CASSPAGGNEQYF.

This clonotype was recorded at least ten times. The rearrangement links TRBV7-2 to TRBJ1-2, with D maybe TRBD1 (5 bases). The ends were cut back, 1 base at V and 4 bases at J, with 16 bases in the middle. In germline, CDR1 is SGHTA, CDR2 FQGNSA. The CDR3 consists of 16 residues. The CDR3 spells CASSLDLGRGAYGYTF. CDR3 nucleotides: TGTGCCAGCAGCTTAGATTTGGGACGAGGGGCCTATGGCTACACCTTC.

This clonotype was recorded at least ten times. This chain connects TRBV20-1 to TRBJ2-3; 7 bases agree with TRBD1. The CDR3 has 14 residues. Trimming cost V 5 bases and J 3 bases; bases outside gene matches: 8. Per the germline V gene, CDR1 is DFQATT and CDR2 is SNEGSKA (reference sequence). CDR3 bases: TGCAGTGCTGGCGCCAGGGGGATGACAGATACGCAGTATTTT. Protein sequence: CSAGARGMTDTQYF.

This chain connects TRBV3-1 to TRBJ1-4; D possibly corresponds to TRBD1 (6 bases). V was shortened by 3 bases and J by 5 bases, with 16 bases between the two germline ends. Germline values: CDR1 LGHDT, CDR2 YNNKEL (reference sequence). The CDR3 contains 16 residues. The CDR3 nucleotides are TGTGCCAGCAGCCATAATGGTAGGGGGGCGAATGAAAAACTGTTTTTT. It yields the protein CASSHNGRGANEKLFF.

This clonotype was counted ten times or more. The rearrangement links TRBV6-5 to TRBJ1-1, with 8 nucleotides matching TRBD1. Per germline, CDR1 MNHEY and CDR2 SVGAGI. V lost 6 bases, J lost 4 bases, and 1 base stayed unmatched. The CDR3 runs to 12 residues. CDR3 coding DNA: TGTGCCAGCAGGGACAGGGCCACTGAAGCTTTCTTT. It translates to CASRDRATEAFF.

In nucleotides, the CDR3 is TGTGCCAGCAGACTTCGGACAGACTCTGGAAACACCATATATTTT. Translation: CASRLRTDSGNTIYF. The chain recombines TRBV27 with TRBJ1-3; D is perhaps TRBD1 (6 bases). The germline V gene encodes CDR1 MNHEY and CDR2 SMNVEV (reference sequence). CDR3 size: 15 residues. Trimming removed 6 bases at V and 0 bases at J, with 12 bases between.

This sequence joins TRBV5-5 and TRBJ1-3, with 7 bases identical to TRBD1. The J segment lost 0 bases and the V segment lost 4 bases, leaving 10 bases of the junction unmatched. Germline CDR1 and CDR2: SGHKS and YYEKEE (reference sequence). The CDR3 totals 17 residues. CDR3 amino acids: CASSKDRDSISGNTIYF. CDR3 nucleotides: TGTGCCAGCAGCAAGGATCGGGACAGCATCTCTGGAAACACCATATATTTT.

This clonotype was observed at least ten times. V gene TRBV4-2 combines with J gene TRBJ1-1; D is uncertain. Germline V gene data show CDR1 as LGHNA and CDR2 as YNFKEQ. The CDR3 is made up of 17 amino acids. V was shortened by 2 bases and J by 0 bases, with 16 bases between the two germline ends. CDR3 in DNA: TGTGCCAGCAGCCAATCCCCCCCGGGGATCATGAACACTGAAGCTTTCTTT. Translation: CASSQSPPGIMNTEAFF.